What follows are 7 T cell receptor beta chains derived from one specimen sequenced in a study of cytomegalovirus exposure and HLA in healthy donors. Sequencing was performed with immunoSEQ multiplex PCR; in TCRdb, only in-frame clones are kept and a portion is missing. The data hold approximately 180,000 clones, with about nine tenths observed a single time. The sequenced sample consisted of PBMCs. These receptors were taken from a man between 18 and 29 years old in good health and CMV-seropositive.

This clone appeared once. V and J are TRBV7-6 and TRBJ1-4; possibly TRBD1 for D (6 bases). The CDR3 covers 15 residues. V lost 5 bases, J lost 8 bases, and 18 bases lay in between. Germline values: CDR1 SGHVS, CDR2 FNYEAQ. CDR3 residues: CASSLAGARIEKLFF. The CDR3, as DNA: TGTGCCAGCAGCCTCGCGGGGGCGCGCATCGAAAAACTGTTTTTT. Variable domain in full (rest from reference TRBV7-6 and TRBJ1-4): GAGVSQSPRYKVTKRGQDVALRCDPISGHVSLYWYRQALGQGPEFLTYFNYEAQQDKSGLPNDRFSAERPEGSISTLTIQRTEQRDSAMYRCASSLAGARIEKLFFGSGTQLSVL.

The chain carries TRBV7-2 and TRBJ2-2; 8 nucleotides match TRBD1. Germline loops: CDR1 SGHTA, CDR2 FQGNSA. The V segment lost 5 bases and the J segment 1 base; nucleotides outside the gene matches: 6. The CDR3 sequence is 16 residues long. The CDR3, as DNA: TGTGCCAGCAGCCGGTCCGGGACAGGGAACACCGGGGAGCTGTTTTTT. Translating gives CASSRSGTGNTGELFF.

This clone was counted a few times. The V and J genes are TRBV5-1 and TRBJ2-3; TRBD2 agrees at 7 bases. Germline V gives CDR1 SGHRS, CDR2 YFSETQ. The junction had 11 bases not matched to a gene; V was cut back by 5 bases and J by 2 bases. CDR3 length: 16 residues. The CDR3 reads CASSLPLADLTDTQYF. CDR3 bases: TGCGCCAGCAGTTTACCTCTAGCGGATCTCACAGATACGCAGTATTTT.

The chain links TRBV25-1 to TRBJ2-7; weak D call: TRBD2 (7 bases). Germline lookup yields CDR1 MGHDK and CDR2 SYGVNS. The length of the CDR3 is 16 residues. The V gene lost 7 bases and the J gene lost 4 bases, with 23 bases spanning the gap. CDR3 DNA: TGTGCCAGCACCGCCCCATCCGGGGGGCGCTTTTACGAGCAGTACTTC. As protein: CASTAPSGGRFYEQYF.

The V gene is TRBV27, the J gene TRBJ2-3; D may be TRBD2 (5 bases). Germline V gene lookup returns CDR1 MNHEY and CDR2 SMNVEV (reference sequence). This CDR3 region has 17 residues. V dropped 3 bases and J dropped 0 bases, with 16 bases sitting between them. The CDR3 DNA reads as TGTGCCAGCAGTTTGGTTTTTTCGGCGGGCAGCACAGATACGCAGTATTTT. It codes for CASSLVFSAGSTDTQYF.

V usage is TRBV2 and J usage is TRBJ1-4, with 7 bases lining up with TRBD1. J lost 7 bases, V lost 6 bases, and 11 bases had no gene match. Germline-derived CDR1 and CDR2 are SNHLY and FYNNEI. The CDR3 consists of 15 residues. CDR3 sequence reads: CASRAVTGFGEKLFF. The CDR3 nucleotides are TGTGCCAGCAGGGCAGTGACAGGGTTTGGTGAAAAACTGTTTTTT. Complete variable domain (other parts from reference TRBV2 and TRBJ1-4): EPEVTQTPSHQVTQMGQEVILRCVPISNHLYFYWYRQILGQKVEFLVSFYNNEISEKSEIFDDQFSVERPDGSNFTLKIRSTKLEDSAMYFCASRAVTGFGEKLFFGSGTQLSVL.

The chain links TRBV2 to TRBJ2-5, with 7 bases matching TRBD1. V gave up 7 bases and J gave up 5 bases; unmatched junction bases: 7. This CDR3 region has 13 residues. Germline V gene sequence: CDR1 SNHLY, CDR2 FYNNEI. The DNA for the CDR3 is TGTGCCAGCATCCAGGGGGTCGCGGAGACCCAGTACTTC. As protein: CASIQGVAETQYF.